These 5 T cell receptor beta chains were sequenced from one sample in a study of cytotoxic CD8 clonotypes in ibrutinib-treated CLL. Sequencing was performed with immunoSEQ multiplex PCR; in TCRdb, only in-frame clones are kept and a portion is missing. Of approximately 70,000 clones detected, 80% appear once; the ten largest clones hold around 7.6%. This specimen was PBMCs, taken at disease progression, from a patient treated with ibrutinib. These receptors were taken from a human donor with chronic lymphocytic leukemia.

This clone came up a few times. The genes are TRBV4-1 and TRBJ1-5, with 9 bases identical to TRBD1. The CDR3 runs 17 residues. The V segment lost 0 bases and the J segment 3 bases; nucleotides outside the gene matches: 6. CDR1 is MGHRA, CDR2 YSYEKL, per germline. CDR3 coding DNA: TGCGCCAGCAGCCAAGATCGGACAGGGGAGGCCAATCAGCCCCAGCATTTT. Translating it yields CASSQDRTGEANQPQHF.

The rearrangement links TRBV27 to TRBJ2-2, with D uncertain. The CDR3 totals 13 residues. Germline assignment: CDR1 MNHEY and CDR2 SMNVEV (reference sequence). Trimming cost V 6 bases and J 5 bases, with 10 bases left between them. For the CDR3, the DNA is TGTGCCAGCAGCCGCGAACGGACCGGGGAGCTGTTTTTT. This gives the protein CASSRERTGELFF.

The CDR3 nucleotides read TGCGCCAGCAGTATTACTAGCGGCTATGAGCAGTTCTTC. Translated, it gives CASSITSGYEQFF. The chain is built from TRBV5-1 and TRBJ2-1; 8 bases align to TRBD2. CDR3 length equals 13 residues. J lost 8 bases, V lost 5 bases, and 6 bases had no gene match. Germline assignment: CDR1 SGHRS and CDR2 YFSETQ.

The chain links TRBV6-1 to TRBJ2-7; 9 bases fit TRBD1. The V gene end was trimmed by 5 bases and the J gene end by 2 bases; junction bases not matched to a gene: 7. The CDR3 covers 15 residues. The germline CDR1 and CDR2 sequences are MNHNS and SASEGT. The CDR3 DNA is TGTGCCAGCAGTCCCCGACAGGGGGGGACCTACGAGCAGTACTTC. Its protein product is CASSPRQGGTYEQYF.

V is TRBV18 and J is TRBJ2-1, with D possibly TRBD2 on 5 matching bases. V lost 0 bases to trimming and J lost 8 bases, with 17 bases between them. CDR1 and CDR2 (germline): KGHSH, LQKENI. The CDR3 is 16 residues long. CDR3 DNA: TGTGCCAGCTCACCACCGTCGGTGGGGAGAAGCCATGAGCAGTTCTTC. Protein: CASSPPSVGRSHEQFF.